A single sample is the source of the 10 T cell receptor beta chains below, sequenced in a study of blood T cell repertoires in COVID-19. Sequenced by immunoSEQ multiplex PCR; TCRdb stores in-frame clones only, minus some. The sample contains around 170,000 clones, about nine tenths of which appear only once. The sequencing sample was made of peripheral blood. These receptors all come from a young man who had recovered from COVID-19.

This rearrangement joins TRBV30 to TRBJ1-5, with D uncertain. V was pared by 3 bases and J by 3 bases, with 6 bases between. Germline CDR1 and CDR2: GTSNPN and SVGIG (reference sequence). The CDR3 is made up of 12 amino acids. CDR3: CAWSIFNQPQHF. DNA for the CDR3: TGTGCCTGGAGCATTTTCAATCAGCCCCAGCATTTT.

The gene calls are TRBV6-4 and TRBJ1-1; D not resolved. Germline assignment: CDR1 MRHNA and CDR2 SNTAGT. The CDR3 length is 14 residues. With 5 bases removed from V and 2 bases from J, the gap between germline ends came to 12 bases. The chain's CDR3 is CASSLRGFNTEAFF. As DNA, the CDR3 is TGTGCCAGCAGTCTCCGGGGATTTAACACTGAAGCTTTCTTT.

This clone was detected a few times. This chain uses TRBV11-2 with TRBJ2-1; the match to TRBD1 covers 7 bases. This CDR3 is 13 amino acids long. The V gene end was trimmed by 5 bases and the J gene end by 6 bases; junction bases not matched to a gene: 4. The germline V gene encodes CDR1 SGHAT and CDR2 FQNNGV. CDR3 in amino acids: CASSEDRINEQFF. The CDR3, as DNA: TGTGCCAGCAGCGAGGACAGGATCAATGAGCAGTTCTTC.

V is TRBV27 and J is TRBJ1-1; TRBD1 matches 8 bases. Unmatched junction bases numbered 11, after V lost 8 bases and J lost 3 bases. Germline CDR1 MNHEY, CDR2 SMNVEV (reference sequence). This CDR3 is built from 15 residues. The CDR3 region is CASALQGVGHTEAFF. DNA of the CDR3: TGTGCCAGCGCCTTACAGGGGGTAGGGCACACTGAAGCTTTCTTT.

The CDR3 region has the DNA TGCGCCAGCAGCTTGGGTCCAGGGTCTGCTAACTATGGCTACACCTTC. It codes for CASSLGPGSANYGYTF. V gene TRBV5-1 combines with J gene TRBJ1-2, with a possible D match to TRBD1 (5 bases). The CDR3 covers 16 residues. Per germline, CDR1 SGHRS and CDR2 YFSETQ. Trimming took 0 bases from V and 0 from J, leaving 12 bases between them.

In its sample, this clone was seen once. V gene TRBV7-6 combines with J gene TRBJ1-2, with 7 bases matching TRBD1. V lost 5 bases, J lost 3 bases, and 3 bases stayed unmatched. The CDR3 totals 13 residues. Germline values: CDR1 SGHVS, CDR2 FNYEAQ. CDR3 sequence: CASSRGPDYGYTF. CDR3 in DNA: TGTGCCAGCAGCAGGGGGCCAGACTATGGCTACACCTTC.

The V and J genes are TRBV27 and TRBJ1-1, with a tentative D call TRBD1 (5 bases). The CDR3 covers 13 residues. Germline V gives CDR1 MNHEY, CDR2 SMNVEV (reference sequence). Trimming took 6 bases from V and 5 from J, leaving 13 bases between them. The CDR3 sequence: CASRSRGWTEAFF. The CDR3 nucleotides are TGTGCCAGCAGGTCAAGGGGTTGGACTGAAGCTTTCTTT.

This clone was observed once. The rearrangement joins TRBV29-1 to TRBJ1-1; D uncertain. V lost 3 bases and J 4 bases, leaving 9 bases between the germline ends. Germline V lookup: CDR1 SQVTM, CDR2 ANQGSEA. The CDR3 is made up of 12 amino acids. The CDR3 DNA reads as TGCAGCGTTGATCGTGGGAGCACTGAAGCTTTCTTT. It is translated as CSVDRGSTEAFF.

CDR3 residues: CASDRTGRTNQPQHF. The CDR3 DNA follows: TGTGCCAGCGACCGGACAGGCAGAACAAATCAGCCCCAGCATTTT. This sequence joins TRBV5-8 and TRBJ1-5, with 7 bases matching TRBD1. The CDR3 runs to 15 residues. With 7 bases clipped from V and 4 bases from J, the junction kept 11 bases outside the gene matches. Germline V lookup: CDR1 SGHTS, CDR2 YDEGEE.

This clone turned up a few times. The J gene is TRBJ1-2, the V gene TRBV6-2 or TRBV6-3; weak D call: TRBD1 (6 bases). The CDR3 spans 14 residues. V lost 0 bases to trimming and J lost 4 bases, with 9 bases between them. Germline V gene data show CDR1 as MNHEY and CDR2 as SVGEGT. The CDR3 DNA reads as TGTGCCAGCAGTTACTCTCCGGACAGCTATGGCTACACCTTC. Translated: CASSYSPDSYGYTF.